The 24 T cell receptor beta chains listed next were all sequenced from one sample in a study of T cells in Graves' hyperthyroidism and ophthalmopathy. Regions amplified from RNA transcripts were the TCR beta CDR3 regions. Researchers ran a first-round RT-PCR on the TCR CDR3 using the HTBI primer set. TCRdb itself ran the multiplex PCR reads through MiXCR, one entry per CDR3 protein. The table includes 300,000 to 400,000 distinct CDR3 sequences, 18% detected once. The sequencing input was blood. The receptors were gathered from a woman aged 45 to 65 with Graves' hyperthyroidism.

This chain joins TRBV5-1 and TRBJ2-2, with D tentatively TRBD1 (6 bases). CDR1 SGHRS and CDR2 YFSETQ come from the germline V gene. The V gene lost 4 bases and the J gene lost 2 bases, with 15 bases spanning the gap. The CDR3 length is 16 residues. CDR3 bases: TGCGCCAGCAGCATGACGCCGGGACAAAACACCGGGGAGCTGTTTTTT. This sequence encodes CASSMTPGQNTGELFF.

The table lists this clonotype with many counts. J is TRBJ2-7 and V is TRBV28, with D uncertain. The CDR3 sequence is 11 residues long. The V end was cut by 6 bases, the J end by 2 bases, with 5 bases between. CDR1 and CDR2 (germline): MDHEN, SYDVKM. The CDR3 spells CASSSPYEQYF. The CDR3 DNA reads TGTGCCAGCAGCTCCCCCTACGAGCAGTACTTC.

This clonotype was found many times. This chain joins TRBV7-3 and TRBJ2-2; the D gene is possibly TRBD1 (5 bases). There are 13 residues in the CDR3. Germline CDR1 and CDR2: SGHTA and FQGTGA. Trimming shortened V by 6 bases and J by 0 bases, and 5 bases separated the two germline ends. CDR3 amino acids: CASRDTNTGELFF. CDR3 bases: TGTGCCAGCAGGGACACGAACACCGGGGAGCTGTTTTTT.

This clonotype has at least ten counts. The chain combines TRBV28 with TRBJ2-7; 8 bases line up with TRBD2. This CDR3 is built from 11 residues. V trimming: 10 bases; J trimming: 7 bases; junction bases outside the gene matches: 6. Germline CDR1 MDHEN, CDR2 SYDVKM. CDR3 protein: CATFGGVEQYF. The DNA of the CDR3 is TGTGCCACCTTCGGGGGGGTTGAGCAGTACTTC.

This clonotype came up many times. In nucleotides, the CDR3 is TGTGCCAGCAGCTTAAGCAGGGGTATTCAAGAGACCCAGTACTTC. This gives the protein CASSLSRGIQETQYF. This chain links TRBV11-2 with TRBJ2-5; tentatively, D is TRBD1 (6 bases). This CDR3 has 15 residues. Trimming removed 2 bases from V and 2 bases from J, with 12 bases in between. Germline V lookup: CDR1 SGHAT, CDR2 FQNNGV. Combining the CDR3 with reference TRBV11-2 and TRBJ2-5 gives the whole variable domain EAGVAQSPRYKIIEKRQSVAFWCNPISGHATLYWYQQILGQGPKLLIQFQNNGVVDDSQLPKDRFSAERLKGVDSTLKIQPAKLEDSAVYLCASSLSRGIQETQYFGPGTRLLVL.

In its sample, this clonotype was seen a few times. The genes are TRBV20-1 and TRBJ1-2; D is unclear. Trimming cost V 6 bases and J 6 bases, with 11 bases left between them. The CDR3 spans 11 residues. From germline, CDR1 is DFQATT and CDR2 SNEGSKA (reference sequence). In nucleotides, the CDR3 is TGCAGTGCCCCAGAGGGAAATGGCTACACCTTC. Translated, it gives CSAPEGNGYTF.

Only a few counts were recorded for this clonotype. The chain employs TRBV18 and TRBJ2-2, with TRBD2 identical over 7 bases. V was clipped by 7 bases and J by 4 bases; unmatched bases: 9. CDR1 is KGHSH and CDR2 is LQKENI in the germline V gene. The CDR3 covers 15 residues. For the CDR3, the DNA is TGTGCCAGCTTGTCGCCCCCGGGGGGCACCGGGGAGCTGTTTTTT. This translates into CASLSPPGGTGELFF. The complete variable domain, with remaining parts taken from reference TRBV18 and TRBJ2-2, reads NAGVMQNPRHLVRRRGQEARLRCSPMKGHSHVYWYRQLPEEGLKFMVYLQKENIIDESGMPKERFSAEFPKEGPSILRIQQVVRGDSAAYFCASLSPPGGTGELFFGEGSRLTVL.

This clonotype has ten or more counts. The J gene is TRBJ2-7, the V gene TRBV28, with TRBD1 matching over 10 bases. The CDR3 length is 20 residues. In germline, CDR1 is MDHEN, CDR2 SYDVKM. V lost 5 bases, J lost 1 base, and 20 bases stayed unmatched. CDR3: CASSLPRDRGLVRPSYEQYF. The CDR3 bases are TGTGCCAGCAGTCTTCCCCGGGACAGGGGACTAGTGCGGCCGTCCTACGAGCAGTACTTC.

This clonotype was detected a few times. The rearrangement joins TRBV30 to TRBJ1-3; TRBD1 matches at 7 bases. From germline, CDR1 is GTSNPN and CDR2 SVGIG (reference sequence). Trimming at V came to 7 bases and at J to 0 bases, leaving 3 bases not matched to a gene. This CDR3 spans 13 amino acids. The CDR3 here is CALDRTSGNTIYF. In DNA, the CDR3 is TGTGCCTTGGACAGGACCTCTGGAAACACCATATATTTT.

The chain is built from TRBV6-1 and TRBJ1-1; D not certain. Trimming took 3 bases from V and 2 from J, leaving 13 bases between them. There are 15 residues in the CDR3. Germline values: CDR1 MNHNS, CDR2 SASEGT. In DNA, the CDR3 is TGTGCCAGCAGTGAGTATAACAGAGTAAACACTGAAGCTTTCTTT. It codes for CASSEYNRVNTEAFF.

The chain uses TRBV12-3 or TRBV12-4 and TRBJ2-4, with 8 bases fitting TRBD2. V was clipped by 0 bases and J by 6 bases; unmatched bases: 10. The CDR3 spans 17 residues. The DNA of the CDR3 is TGTGCCAGCAGTTTAGCGCTCGGGGGGGCCTCTAGAAACATTCAGTACTTC. Translated: CASSLALGGASRNIQYF.

The rearrangement links TRBV30 to TRBJ2-5; 7 bases match TRBD2. This CDR3 has 17 amino acids. Germline-derived CDR1 and CDR2 are GTSNPN and SVGIG (reference sequence). The V segment lost 1 base and the J segment 4 bases; nucleotides outside the gene matches: 15. The CDR3 here is CAWSEAAGIGGGETQYF. CDR3 nucleotide sequence: TGTGCCTGGAGTGAGGCTGCCGGAATTGGGGGGGGAGAGACCCAGTACTTC.

This clonotype was picked up a small number of times. V gene TRBV30 combines with J gene TRBJ2-7; 9 bases line up with TRBD1. J lost 2 bases, V lost 3 bases, and 11 bases had no gene match. The CDR3 extends over 16 amino acids. Germline loops: CDR1 GTSNPN, CDR2 SVGIG (reference sequence). CDR3 in amino acids: CAWRGRTGVGTYEQYF. The DNA for the CDR3 is TGTGCCTGGAGAGGAAGGACAGGGGTGGGAACCTACGAGCAGTACTTC.

This clonotype was observed at least ten times. This sequence joins TRBV3-1 and TRBJ2-5; 13 bases match TRBD2. The CDR3 consists of 15 residues. J gave up 5 bases and V 4 bases, and 4 bases lay outside the gene matches. Germline CDR1 is LGHDT and CDR2 is YNNKEL (reference sequence). The CDR3 region is CASSPGLAGPETQYF. The DNA of the CDR3 is TGTGCCAGCAGCCCGGGACTAGCGGGGCCGGAGACCCAGTACTTC.

The sample holds many counts of this clonotype. The chain carries TRBV28 and TRBJ2-1; the match to TRBD1 covers 7 bases. Trimming at V came to 4 bases and at J to 4 bases, leaving 1 base not matched to a gene. The CDR3 consists of 13 residues. Germline CDR1 reads MDHEN; CDR2 reads SYDVKM. Written as DNA, the CDR3 is TGTGCCAGCAGTTCGGGACAGTACAATGAGCAGTTCTTC. Translated: CASSSGQYNEQFF.

This clonotype was seen at least ten times. The V gene is TRBV20-1, the J gene TRBJ2-7; D may correspond to TRBD1 or TRBD2 (5 bases each). Per germline, CDR1 DFQATT and CDR2 SNEGSKA (reference sequence). V shed 4 bases and J shed 6 bases, with 10 bases lying between them. The CDR3 has 11 amino acids. CDR3 region: CSATPGAEQYF. DNA of the CDR3: TGCAGTGCTACCCCCGGGGCCGAGCAGTACTTC.

The rearrangement uses TRBV7-3 and TRBJ2-1; a weak D match, TRBD1 (6 bases). The CDR3 covers 15 residues. V lost 5 bases and J 5 bases, leaving 16 bases between the germline ends. CDR1 is SGHTA, CDR2 FQGTGA, per germline. The CDR3 region has the DNA TGTGCCAGCAGCGCAACAGGGTCCCCCCACAATGAGCAGTTCTTC. Residues: CASSATGSPHNEQFF.

The sample holds a few counts of this clonotype. This chain uses TRBV12-5 with TRBJ1-1; D gene unclear. Germline assignment: CDR1 LGHNT and CDR2 FRNRAP. CDR3 length: 9 residues. The V and J ends lost 11 bases and 7 bases respectively, with 8 bases between them. As DNA, the CDR3 is TGTGCTGGAGTGTTTGAAGCTTTCTTT. This translates into CAGVFEAFF.

In its sample, this clonotype was seen a few times. The CDR3 spells CASQGNRKNYGYTF. CDR3 coding DNA: TGTGCCAGTCAGGGAAACAGGAAGAACTATGGCTACACCTTC. V and J are TRBV11-2 and TRBJ1-2; a possible D gene is TRBD1 (5 bases). Trimming left V 9 bases short and J 2 bases short, with 16 bases between. The germline CDR1 and CDR2 sequences are SGHAT and FQNNGV. The CDR3 covers 14 residues.

The gene calls are TRBV3-1 and TRBJ2-7, with D possibly matching TRBD1 (6 bases). The CDR3 covers 14 residues. V dropped 5 bases and J dropped 0 bases, with 11 bases sitting between them. Germline CDR1 LGHDT, CDR2 YNNKEL (reference sequence). The DNA of the CDR3 is TGTGCCAGCAGCGCTGGGACAAACTCCTACGAGCAGTACGTC. Its translation is CASSAGTNSYEQYV.

This clonotype was counted at least ten times. V usage is TRBV28 and J usage is TRBJ2-7, with TRBD1 identical over 9 bases. V shed 6 bases, J shed 3 bases, and the junction held 0 bases outside the gene matches. CDR3 length equals 12 residues. Per the germline V gene, CDR1 is MDHEN and CDR2 is SYDVKM. The chain's CDR3 is CASRTGGYEQYF. CDR3 nucleotides: TGTGCCAGCAGGACAGGGGGCTACGAGCAGTACTTC.

Note on this clonotype: Being one base from a much bigger clone, this may be a read error. The chain couples TRBV12-3 or TRBV12-4 to TRBJ2-2; TRBD2 agrees at 9 bases. This CDR3 has 15 residues. The CDR3 reads CASSPGLASTGGLFF. CDR3 nucleotide sequence: TGTGCCAGCAGCCCGGGACTAGCAAGCACCGGGGGGCTGTTTTTT.

With respect to this clonotype: Just one base apart from a much larger clone, this may be a read error. The CDR3 DNA reads as TGTGCCAGCAGTGAGACCAAACAGGGGGCTTATGATTCACCCCTCCACTTT. Its protein product is CASSETKQGAYDSPLHF. V and J are TRBV6-1 and TRBJ1-6; 9 bases align to TRBD1. CDR3 length: 17 amino acids. V lost 3 bases, J lost 8 bases, and 11 bases stayed unmatched. Germline CDR1 MNHNS, CDR2 SASEGT.

There are a few counts of this clonotype. The J gene is TRBJ2-7, the V gene TRBV4-2; 7 bases match TRBD2. Trimming at V came to 1 base and at J to 6 bases, leaving 12 bases not matched to a gene. Germline CDR1 LGHNA, CDR2 YNFKEQ. The CDR3 is made up of 16 amino acids. CDR3: CASSQAIWRETSEQYF. CDR3 DNA sequence: TGTGCCAGCAGCCAAGCGATTTGGCGGGAGACCTCCGAGCAGTACTTC.